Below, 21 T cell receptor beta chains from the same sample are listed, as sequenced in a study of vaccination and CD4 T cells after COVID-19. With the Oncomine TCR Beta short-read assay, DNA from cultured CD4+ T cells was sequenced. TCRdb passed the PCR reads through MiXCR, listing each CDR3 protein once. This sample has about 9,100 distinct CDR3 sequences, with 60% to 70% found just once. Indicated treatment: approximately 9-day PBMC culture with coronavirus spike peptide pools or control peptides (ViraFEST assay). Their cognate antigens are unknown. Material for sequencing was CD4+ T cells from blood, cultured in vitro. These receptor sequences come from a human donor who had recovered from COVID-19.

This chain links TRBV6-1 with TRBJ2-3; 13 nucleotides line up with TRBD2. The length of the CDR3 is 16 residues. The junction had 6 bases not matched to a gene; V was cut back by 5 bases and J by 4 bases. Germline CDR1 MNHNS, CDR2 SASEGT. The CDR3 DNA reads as TGTGCCAGCAGTCCCCGGACTAGCGGGAGTTCAGATACGCAGTATTTT. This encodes CASSPRTSGSSDTQYF.

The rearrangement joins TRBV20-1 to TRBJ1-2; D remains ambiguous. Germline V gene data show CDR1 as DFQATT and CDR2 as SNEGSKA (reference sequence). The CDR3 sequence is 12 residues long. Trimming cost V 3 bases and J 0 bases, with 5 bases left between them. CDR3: CSASTANYGYTF. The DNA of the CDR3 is TGCAGTGCTAGCACTGCTAACTATGGCTACACCTTC.

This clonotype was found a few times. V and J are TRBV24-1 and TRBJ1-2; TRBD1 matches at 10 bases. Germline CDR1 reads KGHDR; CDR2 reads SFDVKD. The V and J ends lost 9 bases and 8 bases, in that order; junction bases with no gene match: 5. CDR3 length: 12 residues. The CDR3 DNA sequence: TGTGCCACCGCAGGGACAGGGGTCGGCTACACCTTC. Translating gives CATAGTGVGYTF.

The CDR3 spells CASSSRQGADQPQHF. DNA for the CDR3: TGTGCCAGCAGTTCCCGACAGGGGGCTGATCAGCCCCAGCATTTT. The chain joins TRBV6-5 to TRBJ1-5, with 10 bases lining up with TRBD1. Per the germline V gene, CDR1 is MNHEY and CDR2 is SVGAGI. The CDR3 contains 15 residues. V dropped 4 bases and J dropped 5; count of bases not matched to a gene: 5.

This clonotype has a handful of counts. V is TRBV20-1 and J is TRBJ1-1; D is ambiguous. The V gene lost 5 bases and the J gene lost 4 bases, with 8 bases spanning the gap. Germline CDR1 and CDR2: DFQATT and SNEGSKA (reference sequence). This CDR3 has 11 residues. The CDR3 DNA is TGCAGTGCTTCACAAACCACTGAAGCTTTCTTT. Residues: CSASQTTEAFF.

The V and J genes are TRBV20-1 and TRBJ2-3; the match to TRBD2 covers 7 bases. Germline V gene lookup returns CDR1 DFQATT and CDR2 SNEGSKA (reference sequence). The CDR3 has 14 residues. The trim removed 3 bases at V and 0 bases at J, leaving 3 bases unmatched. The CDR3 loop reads CSASGRRSTDTQYF. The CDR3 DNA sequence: TGCAGTGCTAGCGGGAGGCGGAGCACAGATACGCAGTATTTT.

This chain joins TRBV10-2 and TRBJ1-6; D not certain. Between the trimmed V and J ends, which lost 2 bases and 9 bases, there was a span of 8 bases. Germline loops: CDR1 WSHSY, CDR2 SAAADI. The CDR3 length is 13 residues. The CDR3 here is CASSEGWGSPLHF. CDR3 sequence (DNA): TGCGCCAGCAGTGAGGGATGGGGTTCACCCCTCCACTTT.

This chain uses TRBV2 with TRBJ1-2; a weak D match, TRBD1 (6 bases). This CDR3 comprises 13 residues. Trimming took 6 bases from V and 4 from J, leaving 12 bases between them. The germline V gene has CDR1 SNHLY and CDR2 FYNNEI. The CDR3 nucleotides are TGTGCCAGCAGAGCACAGACAGGCTATGGCTACACCTTC. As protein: CASRAQTGYGYTF.

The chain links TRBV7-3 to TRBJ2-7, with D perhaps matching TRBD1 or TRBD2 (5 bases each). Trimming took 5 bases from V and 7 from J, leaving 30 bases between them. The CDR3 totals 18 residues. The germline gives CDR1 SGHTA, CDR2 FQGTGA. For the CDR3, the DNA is TGTGCCAGCAGCCCACAAGCCCCCACTACTAGGGGAACTGGAGAGCAGTACTTC. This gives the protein CASSPQAPTTRGTGEQYF.

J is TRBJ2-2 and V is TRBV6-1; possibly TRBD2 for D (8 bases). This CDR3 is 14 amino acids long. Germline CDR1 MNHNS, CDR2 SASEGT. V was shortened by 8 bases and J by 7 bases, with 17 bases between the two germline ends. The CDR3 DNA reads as TGTGCCAGCCGGGAGGGGGCGACAATCGGGGAGCTGTTTTTT. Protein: CASREGATIGELFF.

The CDR3 nucleotides are TGCAGTGCTAGTAAGGCGGGGCCCCCAGAGACCCAGTACTTC. Translated: CSASKAGPPETQYF. J is TRBJ2-5 and V is TRBV20-1; weak D call: TRBD2 (6 bases). Looked up from germline, CDR1 is DFQATT and CDR2 is SNEGSKA (reference sequence). V was trimmed by 3 bases and J by 4 bases, leaving 15 bases between them. This CDR3 contains 14 residues.

The DNA for the CDR3 is TGCAGCGTGCTTAAATTCACAGGGGGCTTAGAAGAGCAGTACTTC. Its translation is CSVLKFTGGLEEQYF. The chain joins TRBV29-1 to TRBJ2-7, with TRBD1 matching over 9 bases. This CDR3 is 15 amino acids long. J gave up 7 bases and V 6 bases, and 16 bases lay outside the gene matches. The V gene's germline CDR1 is SQVTM and CDR2 ANQGSEA.

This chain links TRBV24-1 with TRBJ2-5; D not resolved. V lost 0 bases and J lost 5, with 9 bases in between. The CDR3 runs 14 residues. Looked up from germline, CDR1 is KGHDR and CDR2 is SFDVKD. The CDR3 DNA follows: TGTGCCACCAGTGATTTGGACTTGTACGAGACCCAGTACTTC. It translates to CATSDLDLYETQYF.

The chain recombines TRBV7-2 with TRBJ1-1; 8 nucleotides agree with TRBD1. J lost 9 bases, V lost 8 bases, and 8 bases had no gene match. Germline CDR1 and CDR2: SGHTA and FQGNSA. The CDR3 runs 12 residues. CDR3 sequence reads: CASGITGGKAFF. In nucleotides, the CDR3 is TGTGCCAGCGGGATAACAGGGGGGAAAGCTTTCTTT.

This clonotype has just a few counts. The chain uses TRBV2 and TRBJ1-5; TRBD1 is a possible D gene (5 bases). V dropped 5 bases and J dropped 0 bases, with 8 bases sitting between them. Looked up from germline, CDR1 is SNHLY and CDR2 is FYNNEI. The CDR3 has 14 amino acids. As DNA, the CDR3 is TGTGCCAGCAGTCAGGGCCATAGCAATCAGCCCCAGCATTTT. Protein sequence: CASSQGHSNQPQHF. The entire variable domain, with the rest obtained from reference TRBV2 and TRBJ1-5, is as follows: EPEVTQTPSHQVTQMGQEVILRCVPISNHLYFYWYRQILGQKVEFLVSFYNNEISEKSEIFDDQFSVERPDGSNFTLKIRSTKLEDSAMYFCASSQGHSNQPQHFGDGTRLSIL.

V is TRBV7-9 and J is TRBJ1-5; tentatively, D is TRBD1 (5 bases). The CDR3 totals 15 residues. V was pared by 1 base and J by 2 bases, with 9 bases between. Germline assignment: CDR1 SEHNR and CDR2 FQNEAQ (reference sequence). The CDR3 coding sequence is TGTGCCAGCAGCTTAGGGGGCAGGGGCAATCAGCCCCAGCATTTT. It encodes CASSLGGRGNQPQHF. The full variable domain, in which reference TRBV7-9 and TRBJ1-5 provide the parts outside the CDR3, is DTGVSQNPRHKITKRGQNVTFRCDPISEHNRLYWYRQTLGQGPEFLTYFQNEAQLEKSRLLSDRFSAERPKGSFSTLEIQRTEQGDSAMYLCASSLGGRGNQPQHFGDGTRLSIL.

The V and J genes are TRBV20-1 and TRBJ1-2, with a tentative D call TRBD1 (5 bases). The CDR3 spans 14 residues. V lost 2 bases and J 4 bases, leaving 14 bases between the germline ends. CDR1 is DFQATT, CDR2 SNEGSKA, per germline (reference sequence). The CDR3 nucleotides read TGCAGTGCTAGAACCGGGGCTCTCAGCTATGGCTACACCTTC. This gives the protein CSARTGALSYGYTF.

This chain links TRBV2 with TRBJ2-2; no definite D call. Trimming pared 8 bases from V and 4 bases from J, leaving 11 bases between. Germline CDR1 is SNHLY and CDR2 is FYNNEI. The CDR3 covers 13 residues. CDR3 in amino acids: CASGLTTTGELFF. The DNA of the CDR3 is TGTGCCAGCGGTCTTACCACCACCGGGGAGCTGTTTTTT.

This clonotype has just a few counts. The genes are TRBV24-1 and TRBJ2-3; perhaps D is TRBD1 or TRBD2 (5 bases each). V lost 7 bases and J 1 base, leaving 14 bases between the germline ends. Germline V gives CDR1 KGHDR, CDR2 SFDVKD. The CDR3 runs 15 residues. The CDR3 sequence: CATSTGRRGTDTQYF. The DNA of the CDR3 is TGTGCCACCAGCACGGGACGGCGGGGCACAGATACGCAGTATTTT.

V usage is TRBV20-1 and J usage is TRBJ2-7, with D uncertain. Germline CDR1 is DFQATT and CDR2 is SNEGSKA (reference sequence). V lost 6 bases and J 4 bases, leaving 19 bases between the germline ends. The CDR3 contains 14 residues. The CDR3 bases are TGCAGTGCCTTAGGCAACGGACCTGTTTACGAGCAGTACTTC. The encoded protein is CSALGNGPVYEQYF.

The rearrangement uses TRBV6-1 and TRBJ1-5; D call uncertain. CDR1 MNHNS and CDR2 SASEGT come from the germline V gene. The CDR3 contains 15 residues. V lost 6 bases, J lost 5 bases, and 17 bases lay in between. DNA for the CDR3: TGTGCCAGCAGCCTAGGGTTTGGTGTGGATCAGCCCCAGCATTTT. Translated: CASSLGFGVDQPQHF.